Below are 23 T cell receptor beta chains sequenced from a single sample in a study of T cell responses to AZD1222 COVID-19 vaccine (dated by TCRdb to the early 2020s). Library preparation used the immunoSEQ multiplex PCR assay. Sourced from immuneACCESS, this table was stored by TCRdb with only in-frame sequences that have V and J called. A share of the clones is absent; for the studies checked, an unresolved V gene accounts for under half, and the remainder has no known explanation. Across this sample there are approximately 110,000 clones, with about nine tenths seen only once. Of the sample, approximately 4% is held by the ten largest clones. In the paper's terms, the time point label means: baseline before first vaccination. Sample: peripheral blood, taken on day 0 of AZD1222 vaccination. The receptors derive from an adult in good health.

The V call is TRBV12-3 or TRBV12-4, the J call TRBJ1-2; 8 bases agree with TRBD1. The CDR3 spans 13 residues. Trimming at V came to 6 bases and at J to 5 bases, leaving 5 bases not matched to a gene. The DNA for the CDR3 is TGTGCCAGCAGCCCACAGGGGGTGTATGGCTACACCTTC. Amino acid sequence: CASSPQGVYGYTF.

The V gene is TRBV24-1, the J gene TRBJ2-3; 12 bases match TRBD2. Germline V CDR1 and CDR2: KGHDR, SFDVKD. The ends lost 4 bases at V and 7 bases at J; junction bases unmatched: 8. CDR3 size: 16 residues. The CDR3 bases are TGTGCCACCAGTGACCCTAGACTAGCGGGGGTCTATACGCAGTATTTT. This encodes CATSDPRLAGVYTQYF.

The chain has TRBV27 and TRBJ1-1, with 8 nucleotides matching TRBD1. The CDR3 is made up of 15 amino acids. CDR1 and CDR2 (germline): MNHEY, SMNVEV (reference sequence). J lost 4 bases, V lost 3 bases, and 7 bases had no gene match. The CDR3 sequence is CASSFDRGTSTEAFF. CDR3 in DNA: TGTGCCAGCAGTTTCGACAGGGGCACGAGCACTGAAGCTTTCTTT.

CDR3 region: CASSAGTSGSYEQYF. CDR3 sequence (DNA): TGCGCCAGCAGCGCCGGGACTAGCGGCTCCTACGAGCAGTACTTC. The chain links TRBV5-1 to TRBJ2-7, with 11 bases matching TRBD2. CDR3 length: 15 residues. CDR1 is SGHRS, CDR2 YFSETQ, per germline. The V segment lost 4 bases and the J segment 0 bases; nucleotides outside the gene matches: 3.

This sequence joins TRBV3-1 (or the pseudogene TRBV3-2) and TRBJ1-2, with a weak D call TRBD1 (6 bases). Trimming took 1 base from V and 8 from J, leaving 20 bases between them. Germline assignment: CDR1 LGHDT and CDR2 YNNKEL (reference sequence). The CDR3 is 16 amino acids. The CDR3 region is CASSQVGGKTGLGYTF. CDR3 bases: TGTGCCAGCAGCCAAGTAGGGGGGAAAACAGGACTCGGCTACACCTTC.

The CDR3 coding sequence is TGTGCCAGCAGCACGTACACAGGGGGCGACTATGGCTACACCTTC. This gives the protein CASSTYTGGDYGYTF. The chain uses TRBV11-3 and TRBJ1-2; 9 nucleotides match TRBD1. This CDR3 spans 15 amino acids. Losses at the gene ends were 5 bases for V and 3 bases for J; bases not matched to a gene: 7. Germline V gives CDR1 SGHNT, CDR2 YENEEA.

The chain combines TRBV7-9 with TRBJ2-2, with TRBD1 identical over 11 bases. This CDR3 contains 16 residues. Trimming removed 4 bases from V and 0 bases from J; junction bases left unmatched: 1. CDR1 is SEHNR, CDR2 FQNEAQ, per germline (reference sequence). The CDR3 sequence is CASSSDRGPNTGELFF. CDR3 nucleotide sequence: TGTGCCAGCAGCTCGGACAGGGGGCCGAACACCGGGGAGCTGTTTTTT.

V usage is TRBV4-3 and J usage is TRBJ2-7; possibly TRBD1 for D (6 bases). The germline V gene has CDR1 LGHNA and CDR2 YSLEER. The V gene lost 1 base and the J gene lost 3 bases, with 13 bases spanning the gap. The CDR3 sequence is 15 residues long. The chain's CDR3 is CASSQAGEGVYEQYF. The CDR3 nucleotides are TGCGCCAGCAGCCAAGCAGGGGAAGGGGTCTACGAGCAGTACTTC.

The chain is built from TRBV2 and TRBJ2-5, with D possibly matching TRBD2 (6 bases). Germline lookup yields CDR1 SNHLY and CDR2 FYNNEI. The CDR3 covers 15 residues. V lost 4 bases and J 1 base, leaving 13 bases between the germline ends. The CDR3 spells CASSGGDGPQETQYF. The DNA of the CDR3 is TGTGCCAGCAGTGGGGGGGACGGCCCCCAAGAGACCCAGTACTTC.

The chain carries TRBV5-6 and TRBJ2-5; tentative D call: TRBD2 (5 bases). There are 13 residues in the CDR3. Germline V gives CDR1 SGHDT, CDR2 YYEEEE. V was cut by 6 bases and J by 4 bases, with 13 bases left in between. The CDR3 DNA reads TGTGCCAGCACCTCCCGAGGGAGAGAGACCCAGTACTTC. It specifies CASTSRGRETQYF.

CDR3 region: CASSYSIRGDTEAFF. The CDR3 nucleotides read TGTGCCAGCAGTTACTCGATACGGGGAGACACTGAAGCTTTCTTT. V is TRBV6-5 and J is TRBJ1-1; D gene uncertain. The CDR3 has 15 amino acids. Per germline, CDR1 MNHEY and CDR2 SVGAGI. V was clipped by 0 bases and J by 3 bases, with 11 bases between them.

V usage is TRBV5-6 and J usage is TRBJ2-6; 8 bases match TRBD1. With 3 bases clipped from V and 2 bases from J, the junction kept 4 bases outside the gene matches. There are 16 residues in the CDR3. Germline CDR1 and CDR2: SGHDT and YYEEEE. The CDR3 coding sequence is TGTGCCAGCAGCTACAGACAGGGGACTGGGGCCAACGTCCTGACTTTC. It is translated as CASSYRQGTGANVLTF.

This clone occurred once. This chain uses TRBV5-6 with TRBJ1-1; D uncertain. CDR1 SGHDT and CDR2 YYEEEE come from the germline V gene. The ends were cut back, 0 bases at V and 1 base at J, with 7 bases in the middle. This CDR3 contains 14 residues. The CDR3 loop reads CASSLGQWNTEAFF. DNA of the CDR3: TGTGCCAGCAGCTTGGGGCAGTGGAACACTGAAGCTTTCTTT. Based on the CDR3 plus reference TRBV5-6 and TRBJ1-1, the full variable domain is DAGVTQSPTHLIKTRGQQVTLRCSPKSGHDTVSWYQQALGQGPQFIFQYYEEEERQRGNFPDRFSGHQFPNYSSELNVNALLLGDSALYLCASSLGQWNTEAFFGQGTRLTVV.

The CDR3 reads CASSRGDPKGHSYGYTF. In DNA form, the CDR3 reads TGTGCCAGTAGTAGGGGGGACCCTAAGGGACACAGTTATGGCTACACCTTC. This chain joins TRBV19 and TRBJ1-2; TRBD1 might be the D (6 bases). Per germline, CDR1 LNHDA and CDR2 SQIVND (reference sequence). Trimming left V 4 bases short and J 5 bases short, with 23 bases between. This CDR3 comprises 17 residues.

This chain connects TRBV29-1 to TRBJ1-1, with D tentatively TRBD1 (6 bases). The germline CDR1 and CDR2 sequences are SQVTM and ANQGSEA. V was shortened by 6 bases and J by 0 bases, with 14 bases between the two germline ends. The CDR3 loop spans 14 amino acids. DNA for the CDR3: TGCAGCGTGCAACCGGGACACCTGAACACTGAAGCTTTCTTT. Translating it yields CSVQPGHLNTEAFF.

The rearrangement joins TRBV14 to TRBJ2-2; D remains unclear. Germline loops: CDR1 SGHDN, CDR2 FVKESK. The CDR3 loop spans 18 amino acids. With 0 bases removed from V and 2 bases from J, the gap between germline ends came to 16 bases. CDR3 nucleotides: TGTGCCAGCAGCCAAGATCACCGAGTCGGGCTAAACACCGGGGAGCTGTTTTTT. Amino acids: CASSQDHRVGLNTGELFF. Variable domain in full (rest from reference TRBV14 and TRBJ2-2): EAGVTQFPSHSVIEKGQTVTLRCDPISGHDNLYWYRRVMGKEIKFLLHFVKESKQDESGMPNNRFLAERTGGTYSTLKVQPAELEDSGVYFCASSQDHRVGLNTGELFFGEGSRLTVL.

The chain combines TRBV27 with TRBJ2-3; D gene unclear. The germline gives CDR1 MNHEY, CDR2 SMNVEV (reference sequence). This CDR3 has 12 amino acids. V shed 6 bases and J shed 9 bases, with 13 bases lying between them. As DNA, the CDR3 is TGTGCCAGCAGCCCGCCCGGGCTAACGCAGTATTTT. It codes for CASSPPGLTQYF.

V and J are TRBV7-6 and TRBJ2-3; 10 bases line up with TRBD1. Germline-derived CDR1 and CDR2 are SGHVS and FNYEAQ. The J segment lost 3 bases and the V segment lost 3 bases, leaving 9 bases of the junction unmatched. The CDR3 is made up of 17 amino acids. The CDR3 region has the DNA TGTGCCAGCAGCTTTGTCGGTTGGGACAGGGGTACAGATACGCAGTATTTT. Translating gives CASSFVGWDRGTDTQYF.

V is TRBV2 and J is TRBJ1-5, with 11 bases aligning to TRBD1. Germline V gene sequence: CDR1 SNHLY, CDR2 FYNNEI. The trim removed 5 bases at V and 7 bases at J, leaving 4 bases unmatched. The CDR3 totals 14 residues. CDR3 amino acids: CASSPGQGAQPQHF. CDR3 nucleotide sequence: TGTGCCAGCAGTCCCGGACAGGGGGCCCAGCCCCAGCATTTT.

The chain carries TRBV4-1 and TRBJ2-2; D perhaps matches TRBD1 (6 bases). The germline V and J ends were trimmed by 4 bases and 4 bases, with 19 bases remaining between them. Germline V gene sequence: CDR1 MGHRA, CDR2 YSYEKL. This CDR3 contains 17 residues. CDR3 DNA: TGCGCCAGCAGCCTCAGGGGCCGGAAGGTGGGCACCGGGGAGCTGTTTTTT. Protein product: CASSLRGRKVGTGELFF.

The rearrangement joins TRBV5-6 to TRBJ2-7; 9 positions match TRBD1. Germline V gene data show CDR1 as SGHDT and CDR2 as YYEEEE. The CDR3 is 15 amino acids. Trimming cost V 4 bases and J 2 bases; bases outside gene matches: 7. Here the CDR3 DNA reads TGTGCCAGCAGCCTCGGACAGGGGAATCCCTACGAGCAGTACTTC. It encodes CASSLGQGNPYEQYF.

The chain links TRBV30 to TRBJ2-7; maybe TRBD2 (6 bases). The V end was cut by 0 bases, the J end by 6 bases, with 12 bases between. The CDR3 is 13 residues long. The V gene's germline CDR1 is GTSNPN and CDR2 SVGIG (reference sequence). Here the CDR3 DNA reads TGTGCCTGGAGTGTAGGGTGGGGAGGCGAGCAGTACTTC. Translation gives CAWSVGWGGEQYF.

The chain uses TRBV10-3 and TRBJ2-7; 9 nucleotides agree with TRBD1. V shed 8 bases, J shed 4 bases, and the junction held 6 bases outside the gene matches. Germline CDR1 is ENHRY and CDR2 is SYGVKD. There are 13 residues in the CDR3. DNA of the CDR3: TGTGCCATCCGGGGACAGGGAACGTACGAGCAGTACTTC. It specifies CAIRGQGTYEQYF.